This T cell receptor (beta chain) comes out of a study of intratumoral heterogeneity in liver cancer. In the study overall: Across the full roughly 14-patient cohort, most patients were male and the median age was 63 years. The study combined RNA-seq, DNA sequencing, TCR-seq and SNP array data from multiple regions of hepatocellular carcinoma specimens to study intratumor heterogeneity. Of the roughly 71 multiregional samples collected from 14 HCC patients in the overall cohort, 45 to 55 were tumoral regions and about 20 were adjacent nontumoral regions.

The study at large found these results: The authors noted a relatively low number of patients and under-sampled tumor-infiltrating lymphocyte representation as limitations.

Every patient had early-stage hepatocellular carcinoma and received no therapy prior to surgical resection. No macroscopic evidence of necrosis or hemorrhage was present in the sampled areas. TCR sequencing (ImmunoSeq) was performed on multiple regions from a couple of patients. Frozen tissue samples from resection were taken at least 1 cm away from one another. Samples labelled N were derived from nontumoral liver tissue adjacent to the tumor. Genomic DNA was isolated from bulk tissue with the DNeasy blood and tissue kit. A note on this clone: The target of this receptor is not known. Per-base quality was not reported, and no clone a single base away is much larger than it.

TCR beta chain CDR3 regions were sequenced from genomic DNA using the immunoSEQ assay. Primers annealing to V and J segments amplified rearranged VDJ segments. Processing in the source paper ran as follows. The ImmunoSeq Analyzer software was used to calculate clonality and richness metrics. Clones with differential abundance between regions were identified with Fisher's exact test combined with a beta-binomial method for additional stringency. TCRdb carries this immuneACCESS record with in-frame sequences only. Its versions omit some clonotypes, under half of them owing to an unresolved V gene in the studies checked, with the rest unexplained. V, J and clone size were drawn from that table, and D and trimming were deduced from the DNA. For this sample there are approximately 20,000 clones; approximately 70% appear just once. 15% to 20% of the sample lies in the top ten. Unmatched junction bases come to 5, with V trimmed by 3 bases and J by 5 bases. There are 15 amino acids in the CDR3, from cysteine to phenylalanine inclusive. The only DNA kept is the CDR3, 45 bases in frame from the first base. The germline V gene provides CDR1 SGHRS and CDR2 YFSETQ.

This clonotype was sampled from a woman in her seventies with hepatocellular carcinoma. Sequenced material: tumor-adjacent normal tissue, taken before any cancer treatment. The chain links TRBV5-1 with TRBJ2-5, with 12 central nucleotides matching TRBD2. CDR3 sequence: CASSSRLAGVETQYF. The sequence in DNA is TGCGCCAGCAGCTCCAGACTAGCGGGAGTTGAGACCCAGTACTTC.